Listed here is a single TCR beta chain. The antigen is not known. TCRdb analysed the 5' RACE reads with MiXCR anew, one entry per CDR3 protein. The sample shows about 27,000 distinct CDR3 sequences, over 6.5% of them seen only once. From germline, CDR1 is SQVTM and CDR2 ANQGSEA. V lost 4 bases to trimming and J lost 5 bases, with 5 bases between them. CDR3 length equals 10 residues. This entry belongs to a study of CD8 T cells in ankylosing spondylitis. Study-wide results and caveats: Some of these motif variants have turned up before, in reports on reactive arthritis synovial fluid and blood. As for the disease-linked clones, they showed a CD8+ phenotype and occurred at relatively low frequencies in peripheral blood.

The source is a male donor with ankylosing spondylitis or in good health (not recorded which). V gene TRBV29-1 combines with J gene TRBJ2-5, with D unresolved. Sequencing was performed on blood. The CDR3, as DNA: TGCAGCGTTGCAGATGAGACCCAGTACTTC. Encoded protein: CSVADETQYF.